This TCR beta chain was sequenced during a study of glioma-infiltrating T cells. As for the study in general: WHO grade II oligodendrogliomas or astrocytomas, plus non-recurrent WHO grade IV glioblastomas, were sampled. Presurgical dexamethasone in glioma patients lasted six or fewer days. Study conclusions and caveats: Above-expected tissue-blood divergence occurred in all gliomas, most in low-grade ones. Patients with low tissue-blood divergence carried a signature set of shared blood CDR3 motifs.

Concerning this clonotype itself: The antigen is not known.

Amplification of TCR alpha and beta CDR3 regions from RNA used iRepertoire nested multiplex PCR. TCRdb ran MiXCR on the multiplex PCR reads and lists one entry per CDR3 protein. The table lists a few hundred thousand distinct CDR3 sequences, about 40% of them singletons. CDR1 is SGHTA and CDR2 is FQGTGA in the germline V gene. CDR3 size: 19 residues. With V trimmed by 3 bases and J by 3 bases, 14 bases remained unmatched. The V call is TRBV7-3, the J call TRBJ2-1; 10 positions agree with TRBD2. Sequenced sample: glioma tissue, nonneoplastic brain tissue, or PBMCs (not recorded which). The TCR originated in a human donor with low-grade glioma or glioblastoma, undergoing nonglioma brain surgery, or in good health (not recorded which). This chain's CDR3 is CASSFLKTQREGLYNEQFF. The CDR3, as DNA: TGTGCCAGCAGCTTCCTCAAAACCCAGCGGGAGGGCCTCTACAATGAGCAGTTCTTC.